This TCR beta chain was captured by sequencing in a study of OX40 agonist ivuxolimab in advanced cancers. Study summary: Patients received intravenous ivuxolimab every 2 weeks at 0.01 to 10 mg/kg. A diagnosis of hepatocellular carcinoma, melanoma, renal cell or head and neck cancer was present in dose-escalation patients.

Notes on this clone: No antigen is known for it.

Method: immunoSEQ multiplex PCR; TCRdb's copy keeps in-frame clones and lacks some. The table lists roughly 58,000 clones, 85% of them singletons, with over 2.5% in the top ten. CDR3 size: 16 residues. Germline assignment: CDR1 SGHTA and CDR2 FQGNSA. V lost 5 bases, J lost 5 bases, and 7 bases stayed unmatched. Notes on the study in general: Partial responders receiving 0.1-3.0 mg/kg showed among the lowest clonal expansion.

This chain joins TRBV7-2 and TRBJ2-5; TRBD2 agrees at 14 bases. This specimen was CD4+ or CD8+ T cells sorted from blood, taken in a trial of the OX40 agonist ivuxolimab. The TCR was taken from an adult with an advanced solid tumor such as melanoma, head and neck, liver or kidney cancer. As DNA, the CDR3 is TGTGCCAGCAGCCCGACTAGCGGGGGGGCTGGTGAGACCCAGTACTTC. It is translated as CASSPTSGGAGETQYF.